This TCR beta chain appears in the sequencing data of a study of T cell repertoires in aging, cancer and after chemotherapy (dated by TCRdb to the late 2010s). As for the study more broadly: Donors spanned six age groups from 30 or younger to 70 or older, with at least three individuals per group. TCR repertoires from healthy donor controls were recorded over periods of several months to years and showed clear clonal overlap between repeated samplings. The full dataset contained roughly 8.8 million TCR reads. To examine immunoaging and T cell reconstitution after chemotherapy, the study profiled TCR beta repertoires in peripheral blood from healthy donors and cancer patients. The cohort comprised 200 to 250 cancer patients, 90 to 94 with hematological and 124 with solid cancers, plus 95 healthy donors as a reference group.

Using a mixed TRB-A/B primer pool, multiplex touch-down PCR amplified rearranged TRB sequences covering the V, D and J segments. Illumina adapters and sample indices were attached to the amplicons in two consecutive PCR reactions using Phusion HS II polymerase. The amplicons were purified from gel with the NucleoSpin Gel and PCR Clean-up kit and then assessed with Qubit and an Agilent 2100 Bioanalyzer. Libraries were sequenced on an Illumina MiSeq using 600-cycle, single-indexed, paired-end runs. The source study handled its data this way. Processing of the TRB sequences was carried out with MiXCR versions 2.12 and 3.0.5. Each unique CDR3 nucleotide sequence was counted as one clone, and only productive sequences with at least two reads were retained. The repertoire metrics were Shannon diversity, evenness, clonality (defined as one minus evenness), and alpha-parameterized diversity profiles covering alpha 0 to 5. The IGoR algorithm was used to calculate generation probabilities for clones in the paired samples taken before and after chemotherapy. The raw public reads went through TCRdb reprocessing: fastp at Q25, MiXCR clone calling, in-frame beta chains kept. For every CDR3 protein sequence, its rows merge into one entry that carries the most common genes and DNA. For this entry, the V and J calls and clone size follow TCRdb and not the study's own pipeline. Within this sample are about 13,000 distinct CDR3 sequences, with under 30% of them counted one time only. Around 3% of the sample is held by the ten biggest clonotypes.

Study-wide findings and limitations: According to the authors, the repertoire data do not permit conclusions about immunological memory after chemotherapy. In healthy donors, the decline in TCR diversity with age was mainly explained by loss of richness, whereas in cancer patients loss of evenness was also found to contribute. Compared with age-matched healthy donors, untreated patients with hematological or solid cancers had significantly lower TCR diversity and higher clonality in blood. Median generation probability increased over the chemotherapy interval in both cancer cohorts, suggesting repertoire reconstitution through rebound thymic output.

This clonotype is considered medium-sized (0.01 to 0.1%). Its antigen remains undetermined. Per-base quality was not reported, and no clone a single base away is much larger than it. TCR beta rearrangements were amplified from genomic DNA extracted from peripheral blood rather than from sorted cells or RNA. Based on the germline V gene, the CDR1 and CDR2 sequences are SGHTA and FQGNSA. Taken from cysteine to phenylalanine, the CDR3 has 15 residues. Here the CDR3 DNA is all that survives: 45 bases in frame from base 1. For this chain, trimming is 2 bases at the V end and 3 bases at the J end, and the number of junction bases without a gene match is 4.

Sequencing was carried out using blood. This clonotype originated in a human donor in good health. The sequence links TRBV7-2 to TRBJ1-1; 9 junctional bases match TRBD1. The CDR3 protein sequence reads: CASSLSGQGYTEAFF. The nucleotide sequence reads as follows: TGTGCCAGCAGCTTATCAGGACAGGGGTACACTGAAGCTTTCTTT.